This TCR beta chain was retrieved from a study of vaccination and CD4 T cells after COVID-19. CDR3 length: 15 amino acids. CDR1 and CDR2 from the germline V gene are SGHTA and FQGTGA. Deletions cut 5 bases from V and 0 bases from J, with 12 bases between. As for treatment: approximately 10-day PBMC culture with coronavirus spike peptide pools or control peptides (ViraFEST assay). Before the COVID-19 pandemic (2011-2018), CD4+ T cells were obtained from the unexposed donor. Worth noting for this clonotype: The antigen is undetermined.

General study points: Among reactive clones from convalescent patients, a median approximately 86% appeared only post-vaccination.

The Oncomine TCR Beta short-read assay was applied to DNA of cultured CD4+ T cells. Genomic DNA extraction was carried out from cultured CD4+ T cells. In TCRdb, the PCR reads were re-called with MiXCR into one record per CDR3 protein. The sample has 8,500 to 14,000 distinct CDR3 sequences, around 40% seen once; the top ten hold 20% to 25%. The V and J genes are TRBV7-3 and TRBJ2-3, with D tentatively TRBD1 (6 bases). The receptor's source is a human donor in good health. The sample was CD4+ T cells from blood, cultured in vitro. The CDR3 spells CASSPQGRSTDTQYF. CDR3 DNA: TGTGCCAGCAGCCCCCAGGGGCGAAGCACAGATACGCAGTATTTT.